The 28 T cell receptor beta chains below all came from one sample that was sequenced in a study of shared clonotypes between healthy human individuals (dated by TCRdb to 2018 to 2021). Libraries were built with the immunoSEQ multiplex PCR assay. What TCRdb holds here is the immuneACCESS table cut down to in-frame rearrangements. Part of the clones is not present; checked against another copy, under half of the missing clones reflect an unresolved V gene, and the others are unexplained. The sample has 2 million to 2.5 million clones on record, about 95% of them singletons. Approximately 0.13% of the sample goes to the ten largest clones. The source material was naive CD4+ T cells sorted from blood. The meaning of the sample's cell subset or site label: CD45RA+ positively selected. These receptors all stem from a young man in good health.

The chain joins TRBV29-1 to TRBJ1-3; no clear D. This CDR3 spans 13 amino acids. Per the germline V gene, CDR1 is SQVTM and CDR2 is ANQGSEA. The V end was cut by 5 bases, the J end by 0 bases, with 8 bases between. The CDR3 sequence: CSVIANSGNTIYF. CDR3 nucleotides: TGCAGCGTTATCGCAAACTCTGGAAACACCATATATTTT.

The chain recombines TRBV19 with TRBJ2-1; D might be TRBD2 (5 bases). The CDR3 totals 12 residues. V was clipped by 3 bases and J by 6 bases, with 6 bases between them. From germline, CDR1 is LNHDA and CDR2 SQIVND (reference sequence). The CDR3 sequence is CASSMRVNEQFF. Here the CDR3 DNA reads TGTGCCAGTAGTATGCGGGTCAATGAGCAGTTCTTC.

The chain combines TRBV16 with TRBJ2-7, with D tentatively TRBD1 (6 bases). Germline values: CDR1 KGHSY, CDR2 FQNENV. Trimming removed 0 bases from V and 2 bases from J, with 14 bases in between. This CDR3 contains 16 residues. In DNA, the CDR3 is TGTGCCAGCAGCCAATCGGTAGGTTACAGGGCCTACGAGCAGTACTTC. Translating gives CASSQSVGYRAYEQYF.

In its sample, this clone was seen once. The DNA for the CDR3 is TGTGCCACTTCACTCGGGACAGCATATGAAAAACTGTTTTTT. Its translation is CATSLGTAYEKLFF. The chain carries TRBV10-3 and TRBJ1-4; the match to TRBD1 covers 7 bases. CDR1 and CDR2 (germline): ENHRY, SYGVKD. CDR3 length: 14 residues. V was clipped by 10 bases and J by 6 bases; unmatched bases: 11.

CDR3 sequence: CASRPGTGVTGELFF. CDR3 coding DNA: TGTGCCAGCAGACCCGGGACAGGGGTCACCGGGGAGCTGTTTTTT. This chain uses TRBV6-4 with TRBJ2-2; 10 nucleotides line up with TRBD1. Germline trimming cut 6 bases from V and 4 bases from J; bases unmatched to any gene: 5. In germline, CDR1 is MRHNA, CDR2 SNTAGT. There are 15 residues in the CDR3.

This sequence joins TRBV5-4 and TRBJ2-3; 12 bases are shared with TRBD2. V gave up 2 bases and J gave up 2 bases; unmatched junction bases: 3. CDR1 and CDR2 (germline): SGHNT, YYREEE (reference sequence). The CDR3 spans 16 residues. The CDR3: CASSFRTSGVTDTQYF. The CDR3 coding sequence is TGTGCCAGCAGCTTCAGGACTAGCGGGGTCACAGATACGCAGTATTTT. Drawing the rest from reference TRBV5-4 and TRBJ2-3, the complete variable domain is ETGVTQSPTHLIKTRGQQVTLRCSSQSGHNTVSWYQQALGQGPQFIFQYYREEENGRGNFPPRFSGLQFPNYSSELNVNALELDDSALYLCASSFRTSGVTDTQYFGPGTRLTVL.

V gene TRBV7-9 combines with J gene TRBJ2-7; D is unresolved. V gave up 0 bases and J gave up 2 bases, with 8 bases separating them. CDR3 length: 14 amino acids. The germline gives CDR1 SEHNR, CDR2 FQNEAQ (reference sequence). The CDR3 nucleotides read TGTGCCAGCAGCTTAGCGCCGGCGGCCTACGAGCAGTACTTC. The encoded protein is CASSLAPAAYEQYF.

With regard to this clone: A read error may be the cause here, since a much bigger clone is one base away. The sample carries other DNA sequences with the same CDR3. V gene TRBV5-4 combines with J gene TRBJ2-7; 10 bases match TRBD1. The CDR3 totals 15 residues. Germline V gene data show CDR1 as SGHNT and CDR2 as YYREEE (reference sequence). The ends lost 0 bases at V and 2 bases at J; junction bases unmatched: 2. This chain's CDR3 is CASSLAGTGAYEQYF. The CDR3 DNA reads TGTGCCAGCAGCTTGGCCGGGACAGGGGCCTACGAGCAGTACTTC. Based on the CDR3 plus reference TRBV5-4 and TRBJ2-7, the full variable domain is ETGVTQSPTHLIKTRGQQVTLRCSSQSGHNTVSWYQQALGQGPQFIFQYYREEENGRGNFPPRFSGLQFPNYSSELNVNALELDDSALYLCASSLAGTGAYEQYFGPGTRLTVT.

This chain links TRBV2 with TRBJ2-1, with no clear D. CDR3 length equals 10 residues. Trimming cost V 6 bases and J 5 bases, with 2 bases left between them. From germline, CDR1 is SNHLY and CDR2 FYNNEI. For the CDR3, the DNA is TGTGCCAGCAGGAACAATGAGCAGTTCTTC. This encodes CASRNNEQFF.

This rearrangement joins TRBV6-1 to TRBJ1-5, with a weak D call TRBD1 (5 bases). Looked up from germline, CDR1 is MNHNS and CDR2 is SASEGT. V shed 4 bases and J shed 6 bases, with 16 bases lying between them. There are 15 residues in the CDR3. The CDR3 reads CASSAGLGERQPQHF. DNA for the CDR3: TGTGCCAGCAGTGCGGGACTGGGGGAGCGTCAGCCCCAGCATTTT.

The chain recombines TRBV2 with TRBJ1-1, with D hard to call. The germline gives CDR1 SNHLY, CDR2 FYNNEI. This CDR3 is built from 14 residues. V lost 6 bases, J lost 1 base, and 12 bases lay in between. CDR3 amino acids: CASRLVDQNTEAFF. The CDR3 DNA reads as TGTGCCAGCAGACTAGTCGATCAGAACACTGAAGCTTTCTTT.

The V call is TRBV7-9, the J call TRBJ2-7; D assignment may be TRBD1 or TRBD2 (5 bases each). V dropped 2 bases and J dropped 5 bases, with 10 bases sitting between them. CDR3 size: 13 residues. Germline-derived CDR1 and CDR2 are SEHNR and FQNEAQ (reference sequence). CDR3 residues: CASSLSGRDEQYF. The CDR3 DNA follows: TGTGCCAGCAGCTTATCAGGGCGGGACGAGCAGTACTTC.

The V gene is TRBV7-2, the J gene TRBJ2-1, with 8 bases that match TRBD2. This CDR3 comprises 15 residues. Trimming removed 2 bases from V and 7 bases from J; junction bases left unmatched: 7. Germline V gives CDR1 SGHTA, CDR2 FQGNSA. CDR3 residues: CASSLSSGSQNEQFF. Written as DNA, the CDR3 is TGTGCCAGCAGCTTATCAAGCGGGAGCCAAAATGAGCAGTTCTTC.

The chain couples TRBV19 to TRBJ2-2; 7 bases line up with TRBD1. Germline loops: CDR1 LNHDA, CDR2 SQIVND (reference sequence). V was pared by 5 bases and J by 6 bases, with 12 bases of the junction left unmatched. CDR3 size: 16 residues. This chain's CDR3 is CASSLTGTVSSGELFF. The CDR3 DNA sequence: TGTGCCAGTAGTTTAACCGGGACAGTCTCTTCCGGGGAGCTGTTTTTT.

This clone was seen a few times. Other DNA sequences in the same sample also yield this CDR3. The J gene is TRBJ2-2, the V gene TRBV10-3; no clear D. The CDR3 extends over 14 amino acids. V lost 0 bases to trimming and J lost 1 base, with 3 bases between them. Germline assignment: CDR1 ENHRY and CDR2 SYGVKD. CDR3: CAISESGNTGELFF. CDR3 in DNA: TGTGCCATCAGTGAGTCGGGGAACACCGGGGAGCTGTTTTTT.

V gene TRBV27 combines with J gene TRBJ1-2; maybe TRBD1 (6 bases). Per the germline V gene, CDR1 is MNHEY and CDR2 is SMNVEV (reference sequence). The V and J ends lost 5 bases and 4 bases respectively, with 11 bases between them. The CDR3 length is 13 residues. In DNA form, the CDR3 reads TGTGCCAGCAGTCCGGGGACACTCTATGGCTACACCTTC. Residues: CASSPGTLYGYTF.

Regarding this clone: One junction end does not reproduce the germline sequence, and a read error may be involved. The chain couples TRBV30 to TRBJ1-1; 9 bases line up with TRBD1. CDR3 size: 13 residues. Per the germline V gene, CDR1 is GTSNPN and CDR2 is SVGIG (reference sequence). DNA for the CDR3: TGTGCCTGGAGCGAACAGGGGGCCCAATCTCTGTCATTT. Its protein is CAWSEQGAQSLSF.

This clone was detected only once. The chain is built from TRBV11-1 and TRBJ2-6, with no clear D. Trimming left V 2 bases short and J 4 bases short, with 9 bases between. The CDR3 spans 15 residues. Germline V lookup: CDR1 SGHAT, CDR2 FQDESV (reference sequence). CDR3 DNA: TGTGCCAGCAGCTTACCGGGCTCCGGGGCCAACGTCCTGACTTTC. Protein: CASSLPGSGANVLTF.

The rearrangement uses TRBV5-8 and TRBJ2-7; D is tentatively TRBD1 or TRBD2 (6 bases each). The CDR3 length is 15 residues. From germline, CDR1 is SGHTS and CDR2 YDEGEE. Deletions cut 0 bases from V and 0 bases from J, with 10 bases between. DNA of the CDR3: TGTGCCAGCAGCTTGGAAGGGGGGATCTCCTACGAGCAGTACTTC. Translating gives CASSLEGGISYEQYF.

In its sample, this clone was seen once. The chain combines TRBV6-1 with TRBJ2-7; 9 bases fit TRBD2. Germline values: CDR1 MNHNS, CDR2 SASEGT. This CDR3 comprises 15 residues. Unmatched junction bases numbered 10, after V lost 6 bases and J lost 4 bases. The CDR3 is CASRGDQREVYEQYF. The CDR3 coding sequence is TGTGCCAGCAGGGGTGATCAGCGGGAGGTTTACGAGCAGTACTTC.

The chain is built from TRBV9 and TRBJ1-2, with 8 bases lining up with TRBD1. Germline trimming cut 4 bases from V and 0 bases from J; bases unmatched to any gene: 8. This CDR3 has 16 residues. Germline V lookup: CDR1 SGDLS, CDR2 YYNGEE. CDR3 sequence: CASSPDRVLANYGYTF. The CDR3 nucleotides are TGTGCCAGCAGCCCGGACAGGGTCCTAGCTAACTATGGCTACACCTTC.

V usage is TRBV6-5 and J usage is TRBJ2-3; the D gene is possibly TRBD2 (6 bases). Germline CDR1 and CDR2: MNHEY and SVGAGI. The V and J ends lost 7 bases and 0 bases respectively, with 11 bases between them. The CDR3 loop spans 14 amino acids. CDR3 sequence reads: CASKLAPSTDTQYF. In DNA form, the CDR3 reads TGTGCCAGCAAGCTAGCGCCTAGCACAGATACGCAGTATTTT.

CDR3 loop: CAWSVQGRGSGNNEQFF. CDR3 DNA sequence: TGTGCCTGGAGTGTGCAGGGAAGGGGTTCTGGGAACAATGAGCAGTTCTTC. V is TRBV30 and J is TRBJ2-1; TRBD1 might be the D (5 bases). Germline CDR1 is GTSNPN and CDR2 is SVGIG (reference sequence). Between the trimmed V and J ends, which lost 0 bases and 5 bases, there was a span of 20 bases. The CDR3 is 17 amino acids.

The chain employs TRBV6-5 and TRBJ1-2; maybe TRBD1 (6 bases). The CDR3 loop spans 14 amino acids. The V gene's germline CDR1 is MNHEY and CDR2 SVGAGI. The V end lost 0 bases, the J end lost 8 bases, and 13 bases lay between the germline ends. CDR3 nucleotides: TGTGCCAGCAGTTACTCCGCAGGGGAAGGAGGCTACACCTTC. It codes for CASSYSAGEGGYTF.

This rearrangement joins TRBV6-5 to TRBJ1-6; 7 positions agree with TRBD1. The germline gives CDR1 MNHEY, CDR2 SVGAGI. The CDR3 consists of 15 residues. J gave up 6 bases and V 6 bases, and 8 bases lay outside the gene matches. The CDR3 loop is CASRSGTVSNSPLHF. For the CDR3, the DNA is TGTGCCAGCAGAAGCGGGACAGTCAGTAATTCACCCCTCCACTTT.

In nucleotides, the CDR3 is TGTGCCAGCAGCCAGCTTGAAGGGTTCTACCAAGAGACCCAGTACTTC. As protein: CASSQLEGFYQETQYF. The chain uses TRBV5-6 and TRBJ2-5; D is uncertain. CDR1 SGHDT and CDR2 YYEEEE come from the germline V gene. There are 16 residues in the CDR3. V lost 4 bases to trimming and J lost 0 bases, with 16 bases between them.

The sample holds one count of this clone. The chain combines TRBV27 with TRBJ1-1; possibly TRBD1 for D (6 bases). The ends were cut back, 5 bases at V and 3 bases at J, with 22 bases in the middle. Looked up from germline, CDR1 is MNHEY and CDR2 is SMNVEV (reference sequence). The CDR3 sequence is 17 residues long. The CDR3 DNA sequence: TGTGCCAGCAGTCTAAGGACGACCTCCAGGACAGACACTGAAGCTTTCTTT. It yields the protein CASSLRTTSRTDTEAFF.

The V and J genes are TRBV9 and TRBJ1-2; D unclear. Germline assignment: CDR1 SGDLS and CDR2 YYNGEE. Between the trimmed V and J ends, which lost 3 bases and 4 bases, there was a span of 10 bases. The CDR3 is 13 residues long. The DNA of the CDR3 is TGTGCCAGCAGCGCCACAGAGAGCTATGGCTACACCTTC. Residues: CASSATESYGYTF.